This passage covers 26 T cell receptor beta chains from one sample sequenced in a study of blood T cell repertoires in COVID-19. Profiling relied on immunoSEQ multiplex PCR, and the TCRdb table lists in-frame clones only, not all of them. In the table there are around 250,000 clones, roughly four fifths of which are singletons. The sequencing input was PBMCs or T cells enriched from blood (not recorded which). These receptors were obtained from a man in his forties who had recovered from COVID-19.

This chain connects TRBV12-3 or TRBV12-4 to TRBJ1-2; the match to TRBD1 covers 7 bases. The CDR3 spans 13 residues. J lost 4 bases, V lost 3 bases, and 2 bases had no gene match. Here the CDR3 DNA reads TGTGCCAGCAGTTTGCCAGGGGGCTATGGCTACACCTTC. Translated: CASSLPGGYGYTF.

The chain combines TRBV24-1 with TRBJ2-1; TRBD2 aligns across 12 bases. V shed 6 bases and J 4 bases; nucleotides not matched to a gene: 3. This CDR3 contains 15 residues. Germline V gene sequence: CDR1 KGHDR, CDR2 SFDVKD. The CDR3 sequence is CATSSTSGGYNEQFF. The CDR3 region has the DNA TGTGCCACCAGTTCGACTAGCGGGGGATACAATGAGCAGTTCTTC.

The V gene is TRBV18, the J gene TRBJ1-2; 9 bases align to TRBD1. V gave up 6 bases and J gave up 1 base; unmatched junction bases: 0. The CDR3 is made up of 13 amino acids. Germline CDR1 KGHSH, CDR2 LQKENI. In nucleotides, the CDR3 is TGTGCCAGCTCGACAGGGGGTAACTATGGCTACACCTTC. It specifies CASSTGGNYGYTF.

V is TRBV7-2 and J is TRBJ1-5; 7 bases are shared with TRBD1. Per the germline V gene, CDR1 is SGHTA and CDR2 is FQGNSA. The CDR3 has 14 residues. Losses at the gene ends were 4 bases for V and 3 bases for J; bases not matched to a gene: 3. In DNA form, the CDR3 reads TGTGCCAGCAGCTCGACAGGGAACAATCAGCCCCAGCATTTT. It encodes CASSSTGNNQPQHF.

This clone occurred a few times. The rearrangement joins TRBV18 to TRBJ2-1, with 12 bases lining up with TRBD2. Germline values: CDR1 KGHSH, CDR2 LQKENI. V lost 10 bases to trimming and J lost 6 bases; unmatched junction nucleotides: 10. The CDR3 is 15 residues long. DNA for the CDR3: TGTGCCACCTCGACGGGACTAGCGGGTTCCAATGAGCAGTTCTTC. Its translation is CATSTGLAGSNEQFF.

The chain links TRBV11-2 to TRBJ1-6; unclear D gene. The CDR3 is made up of 12 amino acids. Deletions cut 6 bases from V and 11 bases from J, with 11 bases between. Germline values: CDR1 SGHAT, CDR2 FQNNGV. CDR3 sequence: CASRSGRTPLHF. CDR3 DNA: TGTGCCAGCAGATCGGGGAGGACACCCCTCCACTTT. The full variable domain, rest sourced from reference TRBV11-2 and TRBJ1-6, is EAGVAQSPRYKIIEKRQSVAFWCNPISGHATLYWYQQILGQGPKLLIQFQNNGVVDDSQLPKDRFSAERLKGVDSTLKIQPAKLEDSAVYLCASRSGRTPLHFGNGTRLTVT.

The V and J genes are TRBV5-1 and TRBJ2-1, with D possibly TRBD1 on 5 matching bases. The CDR3 contains 14 residues. The germline V gene encodes CDR1 SGHRS and CDR2 YFSETQ. V lost 2 bases to trimming and J lost 6 bases, with 12 bases between them. CDR3 sequence (DNA): TGCGCCAGCAGCTTATCGTCAGGGCTCAATGAGCAGTTCTTC. It specifies CASSLSSGLNEQFF.

The chain joins TRBV7-8 to TRBJ1-1; TRBD1 matches at 8 bases. The V gene end was trimmed by 4 bases and the J gene end by 7 bases; junction bases not matched to a gene: 11. The V gene's germline CDR1 is SGHVS and CDR2 FQNEAQ. The CDR3 runs to 15 residues. The CDR3 sequence: CASSSTLDRGSEAFF. The CDR3 DNA reads as TGTGCCAGCAGCTCGACCCTCGACAGGGGCAGTGAAGCTTTCTTT.

J is TRBJ1-1 and V is TRBV2, with D perhaps matching TRBD1 (6 bases). Germline V lookup: CDR1 SNHLY, CDR2 FYNNEI. V gave up 11 bases and J gave up 7 bases, with 17 bases separating them. There are 12 residues in the CDR3. The CDR3 DNA is TGTGCCTTTCGTTGGGGGCGGAATGAAGCTTTCTTT. This encodes CAFRWGRNEAFF.

The rearrangement uses TRBV2 and TRBJ2-5; D might be TRBD2 (6 bases). The germline V gene encodes CDR1 SNHLY and CDR2 FYNNEI. The CDR3 contains 15 residues. V was pared by 5 bases and J by 5 bases, with 18 bases between. The CDR3 DNA reads as TGTGCCAGCAGTACTCGGATGCGCGCGGGGGAGACCCAGTACTTC. It is translated as CASSTRMRAGETQYF. Full variable domain (outside the CDR3, taken from reference TRBV2 and TRBJ2-5): EPEVTQTPSHQVTQMGQEVILRCVPISNHLYFYWYRQILGQKVEFLVSFYNNEISEKSEIFDDQFSVERPDGSNFTLKIRSTKLEDSAMYFCASSTRMRAGETQYFGPGTRLLVL.

This clone has a single count. The rearrangement joins TRBV14 to TRBJ2-1, with 11 positions matching TRBD2. The CDR3 consists of 16 residues. V gave up 5 bases and J gave up 4 bases; unmatched junction bases: 7. Germline loops: CDR1 SGHDN, CDR2 FVKESK. In DNA form, the CDR3 reads TGTGCCAGCAGCTATTCTTTAGCGGGGGGGTACAATGAGCAGTTCTTC. This translates into CASSYSLAGGYNEQFF.

J is TRBJ1-6 and V is TRBV7-9; 10 bases are shared with TRBD1. Looked up from germline, CDR1 is SEHNR and CDR2 is FQNEAQ (reference sequence). CDR3 length: 15 residues. V lost 4 bases, J lost 8 bases, and 5 bases stayed unmatched. CDR3 sequence reads: CASSSKTGGDSPLHF. The CDR3, as DNA: TGTGCCAGCAGCTCCAAGACAGGGGGCGATTCACCCCTCCACTTT.

This clone has a count of ten or more. The J gene is TRBJ2-2, the V gene TRBV20-1; 10 bases fit TRBD1. The CDR3 length is 15 residues. Trimming at V came to 3 bases and at J to 5 bases, leaving 6 bases not matched to a gene. CDR1 and CDR2 (germline): DFQATT, SNEGSKA (reference sequence). CDR3 sequence reads: CSASPRDRGTGELFF. The DNA for the CDR3 is TGCAGTGCTAGTCCTCGGGACAGGGGAACCGGGGAGCTGTTTTTT.

The rearrangement joins TRBV28 to TRBJ2-7; possible D gene TRBD2, 5 bases. CDR3 length equals 13 residues. Trimming stripped 7 bases from V and 2 bases from J, with 12 bases between. Germline V gene data show CDR1 as MDHEN and CDR2 as SYDVKM. CDR3 in amino acids: CASNADLTYEQYF. Written as DNA, the CDR3 is TGTGCCAGCAACGCGGACTTAACCTACGAGCAGTACTTC.

This chain joins TRBV7-6 and TRBJ2-7; 10 bases map to TRBD1. Germline V gives CDR1 SGHVS, CDR2 FNYEAQ. The CDR3 totals 14 residues. Trimming at V came to 5 bases and at J to 3 bases, leaving 4 bases not matched to a gene. The CDR3 bases are TGTGCCAGCAGCCGGGACAGGGGCAGCTACGAGCAGTACTTC. It specifies CASSRDRGSYEQYF.

This chain uses TRBV27 with TRBJ1-1; unclear D gene. Trimming shortened V by 4 bases and J by 1 base, and 13 bases separated the two germline ends. In germline, CDR1 is MNHEY, CDR2 SMNVEV (reference sequence). This CDR3 spans 15 amino acids. Here the CDR3 DNA reads TGTGCCAGCAGTTCGTGGCCAGGCCCGAACACTGAAGCTTTCTTT. Protein product: CASSSWPGPNTEAFF.

The rearrangement joins TRBV30 to TRBJ1-3; perhaps TRBD1 as D (5 bases). The V end was cut by 0 bases, the J end by 9 bases, with 15 bases between. Germline CDR1 GTSNPN, CDR2 SVGIG (reference sequence). This CDR3 spans 14 amino acids. Here the CDR3 reads CAWSVRTRDGTIYF. The CDR3 DNA sequence: TGTGCCTGGAGTGTACGAACCAGGGATGGCACCATATATTTT.

The chain employs TRBV19 and TRBJ1-2; 9 positions agree with TRBD1. The CDR3 consists of 15 residues. CDR1 is LNHDA, CDR2 SQIVND, per germline (reference sequence). The J segment lost 4 bases and the V segment lost 7 bases, leaving 10 bases of the junction unmatched. The chain's CDR3 is CASTPDRGDGYGYTF. The DNA for the CDR3 is TGTGCCAGTACCCCGGACAGGGGCGATGGCTATGGCTACACCTTC. The complete variable domain, with remaining parts taken from reference TRBV19 and TRBJ1-2, reads DGGITQSPKYLFRKEGQNVTLSCEQNLNHDAMYWYRQDPGQGLRLIYYSQIVNDFQKGDIAEGYSVSREKKESFPLTVTSAQKNPTAFYLCASTPDRGDGYGYTFGSGTRLTVV.

This clone was detected only once. The rearrangement links TRBV28 to TRBJ2-7; TRBD1 is a possible D gene (6 bases). The CDR3 totals 14 residues. V was clipped by 7 bases and J by 5 bases, with 18 bases between them. Germline loops: CDR1 MDHEN, CDR2 SYDVKM. DNA for the CDR3: TGTGCCAGCATCAGACCAGGGGCCCGTAACGAGCAGTACTTC. This translates into CASIRPGARNEQYF.

The chain links TRBV5-1 to TRBJ1-1; D call uncertain. V lost 2 bases, J lost 8 bases, and 16 bases lay in between. Germline values: CDR1 SGHRS, CDR2 YFSETQ. This CDR3 spans 14 amino acids. This CDR3 reads CASSLEIVSYEAFF. CDR3 coding DNA: TGCGCCAGCAGCTTAGAAATTGTCAGTTACGAAGCTTTCTTT.

V usage is TRBV4-3 and J usage is TRBJ1-2, with TRBD1 identical over 8 bases. The CDR3 loop spans 16 amino acids. After removal of 0 bases from V and 6 bases from J, the junction contained 9 bases not matched to a gene. From germline, CDR1 is LGHNA and CDR2 YSLEER. The CDR3 bases are TGCGCCAGCAGCCAAGATCTTTGGACAGGGAGGGATGGCTACACCTTC. It yields the protein CASSQDLWTGRDGYTF.

On this clone: This sample includes further DNA sequences coding for the same CDR3. This chain joins TRBV5-1 and TRBJ2-6; D gene unclear. The CDR3 is made up of 14 amino acids. Germline V lookup: CDR1 SGHRS, CDR2 YFSETQ. Trimming took off 5 bases at V and 0 bases at J, with 6 bases between the two ends. CDR3 in amino acids: CASRDSSGANVLTF. DNA for the CDR3: TGCGCCAGCAGAGATAGCTCTGGGGCCAACGTCCTGACTTTC.

J is TRBJ1-1 and V is TRBV11-3; D uncertain. Trimming removed 1 base from V and 8 bases from J, with 5 bases in between. Germline loops: CDR1 SGHNT, CDR2 YENEEA. This CDR3 region has 11 residues. DNA of the CDR3: TGTGCCAGCAGCTTAGGCAGGGAAGCTTTCTTT. This translates into CASSLGREAFF.

The V gene is TRBV6-5, the J gene TRBJ1-3; D gene uncertain. The CDR3 covers 16 residues. Trimming left V 0 bases short and J 2 bases short, with 11 bases between. Germline CDR1 and CDR2: MNHEY and SVGAGI. This CDR3 reads CASSYSSRLAGNTIYF. In DNA form, the CDR3 reads TGTGCCAGCAGTTACTCGAGCCGGCTAGCTGGAAACACCATATATTTT.

The chain's CDR3 is CASAMGPKSNEQYF. DNA for the CDR3: TGTGCCAGCGCGATGGGGCCCAAGTCCAACGAGCAGTACTTC. This rearrangement joins TRBV28 to TRBJ2-7; D is possibly TRBD1 (5 bases). The germline V gene encodes CDR1 MDHEN and CDR2 SYDVKM. The CDR3 spans 14 residues. V gave up 8 bases and J gave up 5 bases, with 19 bases separating them.

This clone has just a few counts. The chain joins TRBV15 to TRBJ2-7; 7 bases align to TRBD2. The germline gives CDR1 LNHNV, CDR2 YYDKDF (reference sequence). CDR3 size: 15 residues. Trimming removed 5 bases from V and 6 bases from J; junction bases left unmatched: 13. This CDR3 is CATSQKAGRGLEQYF. The CDR3 nucleotides read TGTGCCACCAGCCAGAAAGCGGGAAGGGGCCTCGAGCAGTACTTC.